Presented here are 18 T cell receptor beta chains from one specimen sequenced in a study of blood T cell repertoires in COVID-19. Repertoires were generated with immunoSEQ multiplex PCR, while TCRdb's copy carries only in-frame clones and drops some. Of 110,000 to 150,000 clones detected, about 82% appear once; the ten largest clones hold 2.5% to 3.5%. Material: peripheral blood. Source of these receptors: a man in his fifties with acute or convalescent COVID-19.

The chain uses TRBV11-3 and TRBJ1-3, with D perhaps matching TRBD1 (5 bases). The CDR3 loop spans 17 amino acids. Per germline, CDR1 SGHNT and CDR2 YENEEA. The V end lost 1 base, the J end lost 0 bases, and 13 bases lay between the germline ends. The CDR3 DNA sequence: TGTGCCAGCAGCTTAGCGGGCAGGGCAATCTCTGGAAACACCATATATTTT. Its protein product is CASSLAGRAISGNTIYF.

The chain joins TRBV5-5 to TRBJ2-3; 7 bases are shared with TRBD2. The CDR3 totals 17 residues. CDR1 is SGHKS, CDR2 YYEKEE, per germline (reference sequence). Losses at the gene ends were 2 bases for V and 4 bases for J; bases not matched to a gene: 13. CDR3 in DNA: TGTGCCAGCAGCTTTGTTGGGGGAGGGCAAGGCCCAGATACGCAGTATTTT. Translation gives CASSFVGGGQGPDTQYF.

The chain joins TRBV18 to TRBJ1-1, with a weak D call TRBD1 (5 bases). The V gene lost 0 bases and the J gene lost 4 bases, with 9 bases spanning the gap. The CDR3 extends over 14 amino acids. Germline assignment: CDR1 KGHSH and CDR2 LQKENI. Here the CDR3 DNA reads TGTGCCAGCTCACCACCGTCGGGGGGCACTGAAGCTTTCTTT. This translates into CASSPPSGGTEAFF.

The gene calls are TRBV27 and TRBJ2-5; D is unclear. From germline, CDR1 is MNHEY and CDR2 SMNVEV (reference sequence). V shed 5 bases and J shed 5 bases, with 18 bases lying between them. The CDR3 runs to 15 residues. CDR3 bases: TGTGCCAGCAGTACACGGATAGGCTCGGGTGAGACCCAGTACTTC. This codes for CASSTRIGSGETQYF.

The CDR3 nucleotides read TGTGCCAGCAGCCCAGGGACTAGCGGGGGCCAAGAGACCCAGTACTTC. Its translation: CASSPGTSGGQETQYF. The chain uses TRBV9 and TRBJ2-5; 14 bases fit TRBD2. CDR1 is SGDLS and CDR2 is YYNGEE in the germline V gene. This CDR3 has 16 residues. V shed 4 bases and J 1 base; nucleotides not matched to a gene: 3. Using reference TRBV9 and TRBJ2-5 for the parts outside the CDR3, the full variable domain is DSGVTQTPKHLITATGQRVTLRCSPRSGDLSVYWYQQSLDQGLQFLIQYYNGEERAKGNILERFSAQQFPDLHSELNLSSLELGDSALYFCASSPGTSGGQETQYFGPGTRLLVL.

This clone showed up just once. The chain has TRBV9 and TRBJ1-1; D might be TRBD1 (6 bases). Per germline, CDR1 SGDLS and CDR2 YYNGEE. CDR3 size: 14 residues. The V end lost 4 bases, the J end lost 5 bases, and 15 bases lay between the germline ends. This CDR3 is CASSQQGRTTEAFF. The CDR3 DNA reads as TGTGCCAGCAGCCAACAGGGCAGAACAACTGAAGCTTTCTTT.

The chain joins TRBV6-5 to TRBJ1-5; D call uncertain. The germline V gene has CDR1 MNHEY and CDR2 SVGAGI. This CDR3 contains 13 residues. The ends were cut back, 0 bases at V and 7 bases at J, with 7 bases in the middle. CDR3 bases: TGTGCCAGCAGTTACTCGGTGCGACAGCCCCAGCATTTT. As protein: CASSYSVRQPQHF.

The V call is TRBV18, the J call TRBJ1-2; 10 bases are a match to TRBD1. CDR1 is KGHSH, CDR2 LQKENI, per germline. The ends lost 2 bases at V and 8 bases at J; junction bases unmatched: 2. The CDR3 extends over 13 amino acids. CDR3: CASSPGTGEGYTF. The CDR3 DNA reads TGTGCCAGCTCACCAGGGACAGGGGAAGGCTACACCTTC.

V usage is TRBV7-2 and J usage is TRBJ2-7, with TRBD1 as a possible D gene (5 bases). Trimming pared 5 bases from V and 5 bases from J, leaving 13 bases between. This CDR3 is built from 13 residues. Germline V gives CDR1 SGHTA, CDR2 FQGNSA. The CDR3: CASSPIWGHEQYF. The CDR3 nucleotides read TGTGCCAGCAGCCCAATTTGGGGCCACGAGCAGTACTTC.

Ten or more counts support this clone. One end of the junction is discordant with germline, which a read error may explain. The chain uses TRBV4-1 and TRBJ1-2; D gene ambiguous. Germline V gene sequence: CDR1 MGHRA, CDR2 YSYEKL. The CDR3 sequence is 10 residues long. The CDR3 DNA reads TGCGCCAGCAGGTTAAATGAGGGATTCTTC. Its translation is CASRLNEGFF.

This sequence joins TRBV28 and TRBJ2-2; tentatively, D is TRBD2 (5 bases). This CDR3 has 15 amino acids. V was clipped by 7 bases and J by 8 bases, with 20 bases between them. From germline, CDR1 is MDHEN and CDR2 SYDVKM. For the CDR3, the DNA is TGTGCCAGCACCAGTTTGTTAGGGAGCCAGGGGGAGCTGTTTTTT. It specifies CASTSLLGSQGELFF.

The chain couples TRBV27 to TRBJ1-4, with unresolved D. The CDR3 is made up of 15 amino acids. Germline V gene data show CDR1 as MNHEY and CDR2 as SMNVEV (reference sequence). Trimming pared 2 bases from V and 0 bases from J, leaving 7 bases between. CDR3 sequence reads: CASSLVVATNEKLFF. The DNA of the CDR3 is TGTGCCAGCAGTTTAGTCGTTGCAACTAATGAAAAACTGTTTTTT.

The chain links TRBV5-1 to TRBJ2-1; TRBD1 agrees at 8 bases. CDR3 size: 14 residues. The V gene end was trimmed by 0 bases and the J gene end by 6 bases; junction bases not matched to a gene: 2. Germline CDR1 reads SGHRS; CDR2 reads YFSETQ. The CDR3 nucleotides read TGCGCCAGCAGCTTGGGAGGACAGGGCAATGAGCAGTTCTTC. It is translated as CASSLGGQGNEQFF. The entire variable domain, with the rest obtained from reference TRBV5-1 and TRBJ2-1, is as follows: KAGVTQTPRYLIKTRGQQVTLSCSPISGHRSVSWYQQTPGQGLQFLFEYFSETQRNKGNFPGRFSGRQFSNSRSEMNVSTLELGDSALYLCASSLGGQGNEQFFGPGTRLTVL.

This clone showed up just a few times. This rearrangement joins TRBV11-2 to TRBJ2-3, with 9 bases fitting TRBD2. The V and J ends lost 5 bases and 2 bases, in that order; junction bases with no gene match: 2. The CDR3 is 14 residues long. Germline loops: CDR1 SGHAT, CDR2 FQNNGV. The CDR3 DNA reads TGTGCCAGCAGCCGACTAGCGGTCACAGATACGCAGTATTTT. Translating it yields CASSRLAVTDTQYF. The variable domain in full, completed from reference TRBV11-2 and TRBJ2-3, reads EAGVAQSPRYKIIEKRQSVAFWCNPISGHATLYWYQQILGQGPKLLIQFQNNGVVDDSQLPKDRFSAERLKGVDSTLKIQPAKLEDSAVYLCASSRLAVTDTQYFGPGTRLTVL.

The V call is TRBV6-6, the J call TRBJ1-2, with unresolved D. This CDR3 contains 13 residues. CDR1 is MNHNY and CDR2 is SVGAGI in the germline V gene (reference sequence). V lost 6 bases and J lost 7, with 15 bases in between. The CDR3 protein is CASSLVGVGGYTF. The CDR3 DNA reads TGTGCCAGCAGCCTGGTCGGGGTGGGTGGCTACACCTTC.

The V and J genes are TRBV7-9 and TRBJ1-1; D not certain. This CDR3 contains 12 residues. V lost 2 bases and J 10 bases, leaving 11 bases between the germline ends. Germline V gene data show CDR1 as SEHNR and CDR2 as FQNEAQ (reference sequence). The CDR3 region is CASSLMRVGAFF. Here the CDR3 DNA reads TGTGCCAGCAGCTTAATGAGGGTAGGAGCTTTCTTT.

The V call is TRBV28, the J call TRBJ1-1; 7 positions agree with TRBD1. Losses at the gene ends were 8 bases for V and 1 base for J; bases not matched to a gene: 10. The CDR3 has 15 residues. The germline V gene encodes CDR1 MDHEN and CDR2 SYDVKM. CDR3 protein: CASQALQGKNTEAFF. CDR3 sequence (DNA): TGTGCCAGCCAAGCCTTACAGGGGAAGAACACTGAAGCTTTCTTT.

This CDR3 reads CASSLMWRVTTGELFF. The CDR3 DNA sequence: TGTGCCAGCAGCTTAATGTGGCGGGTTACCACCGGGGAGCTGTTTTTT. The chain links TRBV7-2 to TRBJ2-2, with a possible D match to TRBD2 (5 bases). Germline CDR1 is SGHTA and CDR2 is FQGNSA. This CDR3 region has 16 residues. Trimming stripped 2 bases from V and 4 bases from J, with 14 bases between.